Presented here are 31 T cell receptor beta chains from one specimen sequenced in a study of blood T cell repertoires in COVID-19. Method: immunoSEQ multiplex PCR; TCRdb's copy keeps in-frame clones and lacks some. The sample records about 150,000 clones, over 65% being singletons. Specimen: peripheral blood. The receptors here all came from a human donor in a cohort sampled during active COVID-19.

The CDR3, as DNA: TGTGCCAGCAGTTTTGGAGGGGACGGGGAGCTGTTTTTT. Amino acid sequence: CASSFGGDGELFF. The V gene is TRBV12-3 or TRBV12-4, the J gene TRBJ2-2; possibly TRBD2 for D (6 bases). The CDR3 contains 13 residues. The V end was cut by 3 bases, the J end by 7 bases, with 9 bases between.

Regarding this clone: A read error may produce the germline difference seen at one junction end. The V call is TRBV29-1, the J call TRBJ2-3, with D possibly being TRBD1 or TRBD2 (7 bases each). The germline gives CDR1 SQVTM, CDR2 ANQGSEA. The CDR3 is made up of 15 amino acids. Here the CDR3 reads CSVEERGQTTDTQYF. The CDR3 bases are TGCAGCGTGGAAGAGCGGGGACAGACAACAGATACGCAGTATTTT.

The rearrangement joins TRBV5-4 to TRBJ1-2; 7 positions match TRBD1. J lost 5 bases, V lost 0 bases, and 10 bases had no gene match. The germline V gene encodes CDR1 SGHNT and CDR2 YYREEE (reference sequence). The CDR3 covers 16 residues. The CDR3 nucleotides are TGTGCCAGCAGCTTGGATGCAGGGGGGACCGGGTATGGCTACACCTTC. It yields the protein CASSLDAGGTGYGYTF.

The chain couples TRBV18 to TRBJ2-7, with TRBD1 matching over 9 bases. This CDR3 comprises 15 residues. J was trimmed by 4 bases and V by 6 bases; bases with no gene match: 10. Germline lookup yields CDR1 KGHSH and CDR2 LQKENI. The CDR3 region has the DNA TGTGCCAGCTCCCCTAGGACAGGGGCAGAATACGAGCAGTACTTC. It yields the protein CASSPRTGAEYEQYF.

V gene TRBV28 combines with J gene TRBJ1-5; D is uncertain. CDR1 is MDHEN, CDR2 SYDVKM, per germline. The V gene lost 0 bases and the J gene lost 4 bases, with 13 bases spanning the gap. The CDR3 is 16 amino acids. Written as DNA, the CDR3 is TGTGCCAGCAGTTTATGGTGGACCCGAGGGAATCAGCCCCAGCATTTT. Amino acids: CASSLWWTRGNQPQHF.

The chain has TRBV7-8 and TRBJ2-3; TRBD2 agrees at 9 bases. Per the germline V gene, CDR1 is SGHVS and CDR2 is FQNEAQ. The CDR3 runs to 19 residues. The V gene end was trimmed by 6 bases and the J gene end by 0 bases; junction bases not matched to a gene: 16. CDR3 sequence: CASSSNPAPSGESTDTQYF. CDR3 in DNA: TGTGCCAGCAGTTCCAACCCGGCGCCTAGCGGGGAGAGCACAGATACGCAGTATTTT.

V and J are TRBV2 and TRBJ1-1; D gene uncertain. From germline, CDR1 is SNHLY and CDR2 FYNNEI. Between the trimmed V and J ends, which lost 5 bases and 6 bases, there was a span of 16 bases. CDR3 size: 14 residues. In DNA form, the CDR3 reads TGTGCCAGCAGTACTACACCGGGGTGGGCTGAAGCTTTCTTT. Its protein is CASSTTPGWAEAFF.

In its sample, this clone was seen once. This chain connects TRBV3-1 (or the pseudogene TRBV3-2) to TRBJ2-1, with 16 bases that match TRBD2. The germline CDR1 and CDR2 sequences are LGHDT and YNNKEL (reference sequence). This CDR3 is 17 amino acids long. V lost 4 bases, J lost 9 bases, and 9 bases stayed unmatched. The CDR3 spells CASSPGLAGGPAGEQFF. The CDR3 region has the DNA TGTGCCAGCAGCCCGGGACTAGCGGGAGGGCCCGCAGGTGAGCAGTTCTTC.

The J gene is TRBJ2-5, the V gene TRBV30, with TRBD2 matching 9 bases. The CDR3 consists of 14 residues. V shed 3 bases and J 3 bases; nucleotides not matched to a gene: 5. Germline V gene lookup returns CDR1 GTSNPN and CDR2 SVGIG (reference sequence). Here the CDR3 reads CAWRERGDEETQYF. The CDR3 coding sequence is TGTGCCTGGAGAGAGCGGGGGGACGAAGAGACCCAGTACTTC.

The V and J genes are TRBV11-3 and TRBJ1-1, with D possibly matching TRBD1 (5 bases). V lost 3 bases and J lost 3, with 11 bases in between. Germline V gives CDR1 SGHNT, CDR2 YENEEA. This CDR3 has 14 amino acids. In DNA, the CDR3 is TGTGCCAGCAGCTTGGGGGGTGGGCACACTGAAGCTTTCTTT. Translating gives CASSLGGGHTEAFF.

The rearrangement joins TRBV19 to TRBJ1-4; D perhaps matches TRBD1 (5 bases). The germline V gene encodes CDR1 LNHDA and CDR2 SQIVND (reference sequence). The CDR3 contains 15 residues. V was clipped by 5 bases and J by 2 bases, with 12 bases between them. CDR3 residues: CASSLGGTTNEKLFF. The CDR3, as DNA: TGTGCCAGTAGTTTGGGGGGGACGACTAATGAAAAACTGTTTTTT.

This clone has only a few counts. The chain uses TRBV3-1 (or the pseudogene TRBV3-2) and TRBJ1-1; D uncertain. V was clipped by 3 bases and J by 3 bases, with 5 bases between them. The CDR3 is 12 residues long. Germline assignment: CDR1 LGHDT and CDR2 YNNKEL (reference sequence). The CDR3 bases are TGTGCCAGCAGCCATGCGGACACTGAAGCTTTCTTT. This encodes CASSHADTEAFF.

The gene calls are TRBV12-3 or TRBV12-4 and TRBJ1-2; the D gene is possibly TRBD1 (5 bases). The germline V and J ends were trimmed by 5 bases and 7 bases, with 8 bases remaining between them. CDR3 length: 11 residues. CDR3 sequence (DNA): TGTGCCAGCAGTCAGGGTGCTGGCTACACCTTC. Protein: CASSQGAGYTF.

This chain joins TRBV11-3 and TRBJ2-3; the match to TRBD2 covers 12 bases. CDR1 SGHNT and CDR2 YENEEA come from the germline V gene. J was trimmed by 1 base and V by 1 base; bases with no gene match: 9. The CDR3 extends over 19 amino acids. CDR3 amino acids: CASSLGSLAGGLGTDTQYF. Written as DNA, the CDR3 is TGTGCCAGCAGCTTAGGTTCGCTAGCGGGGGGGCTTGGCACAGATACGCAGTATTTT. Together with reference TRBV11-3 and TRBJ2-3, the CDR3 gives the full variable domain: EAGVVQSPRYKIIEKKQPVAFWCNPISGHNTLYWYLQNLGQGPELLIRYENEEAVDDSQLPKDRFSAERLKGVDSTLKIQPAELGDSAVYLCASSLGSLAGGLGTDTQYFGPGTRLTVL.

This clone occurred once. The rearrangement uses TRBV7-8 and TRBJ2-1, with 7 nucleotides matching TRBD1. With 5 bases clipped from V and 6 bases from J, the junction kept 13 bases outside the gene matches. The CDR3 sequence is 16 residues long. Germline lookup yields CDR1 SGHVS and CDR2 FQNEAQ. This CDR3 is CASSMTRITGVNEQFF. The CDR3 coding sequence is TGTGCCAGCAGCATGACGCGGATTACAGGGGTCAATGAGCAGTTCTTC.

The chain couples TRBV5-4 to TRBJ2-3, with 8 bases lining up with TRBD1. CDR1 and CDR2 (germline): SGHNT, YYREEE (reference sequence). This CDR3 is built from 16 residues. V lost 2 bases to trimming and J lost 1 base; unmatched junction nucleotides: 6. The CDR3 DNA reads TGTGCCAGCAGCTTCCCAGGGGGCGCGGGCACAGATACGCAGTATTTT. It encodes CASSFPGGAGTDTQYF.

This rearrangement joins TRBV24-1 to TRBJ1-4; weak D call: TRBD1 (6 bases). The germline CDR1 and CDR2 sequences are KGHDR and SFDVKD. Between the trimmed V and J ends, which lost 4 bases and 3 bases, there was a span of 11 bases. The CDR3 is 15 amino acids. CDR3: CATSDPGASNEKLFF. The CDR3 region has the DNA TGTGCCACCAGTGACCCAGGGGCCTCTAATGAAAAACTGTTTTTT.

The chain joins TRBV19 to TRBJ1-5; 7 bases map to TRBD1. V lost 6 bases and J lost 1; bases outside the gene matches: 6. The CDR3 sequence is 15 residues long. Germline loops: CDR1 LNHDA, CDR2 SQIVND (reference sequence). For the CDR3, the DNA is TGTGCCAGTAGCACCGGGACAGCAAGCAATCAGCCCCAGCATTTT. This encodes CASSTGTASNQPQHF.

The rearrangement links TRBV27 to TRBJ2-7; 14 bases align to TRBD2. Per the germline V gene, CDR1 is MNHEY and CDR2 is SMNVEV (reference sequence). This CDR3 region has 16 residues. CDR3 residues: CGGPGLAGVKPYEQYV. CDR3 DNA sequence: TGTGGGGGTCCGGGACTAGCGGGAGTAAAGCCCTACGAGCAGTACGTC.

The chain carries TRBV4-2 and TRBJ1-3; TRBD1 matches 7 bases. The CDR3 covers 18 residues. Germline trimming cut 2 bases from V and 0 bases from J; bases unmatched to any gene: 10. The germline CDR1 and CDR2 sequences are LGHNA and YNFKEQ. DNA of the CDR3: TGTGCCAGCAGCCAAAATCTCGCAGGGGGAAACTCTGGAAACACCATATATTTT. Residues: CASSQNLAGGNSGNTIYF.

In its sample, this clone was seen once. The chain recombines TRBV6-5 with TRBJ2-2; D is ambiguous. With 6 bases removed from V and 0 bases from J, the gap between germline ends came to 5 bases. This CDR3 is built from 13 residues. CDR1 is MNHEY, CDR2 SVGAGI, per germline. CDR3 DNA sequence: TGTGCCAGCAGGGCCGCGAACACCGGGGAGCTGTTTTTT. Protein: CASRAANTGELFF.

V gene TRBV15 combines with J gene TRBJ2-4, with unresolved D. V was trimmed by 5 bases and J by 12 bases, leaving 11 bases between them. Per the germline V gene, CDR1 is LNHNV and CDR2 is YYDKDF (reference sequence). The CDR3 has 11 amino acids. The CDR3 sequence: CATSSWWAQYF. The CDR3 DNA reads TGTGCCACCAGCTCCTGGTGGGCTCAGTACTTC.

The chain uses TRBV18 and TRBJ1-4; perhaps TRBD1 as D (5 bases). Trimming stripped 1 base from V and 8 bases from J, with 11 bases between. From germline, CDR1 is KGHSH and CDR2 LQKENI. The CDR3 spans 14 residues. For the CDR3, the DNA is TGTGCCAGCTCACCACTGGGGCCAAAGGAAAAACTGTTTTTT. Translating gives CASSPLGPKEKLFF.

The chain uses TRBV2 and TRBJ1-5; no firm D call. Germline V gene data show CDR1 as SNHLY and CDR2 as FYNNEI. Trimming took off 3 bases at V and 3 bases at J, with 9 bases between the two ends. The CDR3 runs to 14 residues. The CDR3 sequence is CASSDQQYNQPQHF. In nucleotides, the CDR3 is TGTGCCAGCAGTGATCAACAGTACAATCAGCCCCAGCATTTT.

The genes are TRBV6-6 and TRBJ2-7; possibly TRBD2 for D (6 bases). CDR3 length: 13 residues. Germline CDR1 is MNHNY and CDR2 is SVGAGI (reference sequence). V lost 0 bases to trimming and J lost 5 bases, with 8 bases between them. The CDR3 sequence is CASSYSRLDEQYV. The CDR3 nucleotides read TGTGCCAGCAGTTACTCCCGACTAGACGAGCAGTACGTC.

CDR3 region: CASSIEGGPLNVQYF. The CDR3 DNA is TGCGCCAGCTCAATCGAGGGAGGGCCCCTCAACGTGCAGTATTTT. V gene TRBV5-1 combines with J gene TRBJ2-3; TRBD2 matches at 7 bases. Germline-derived CDR1 and CDR2 are SGHRS and YFSETQ. J was trimmed by 11 bases and V by 7 bases; bases with no gene match: 19. The CDR3 length is 15 residues.

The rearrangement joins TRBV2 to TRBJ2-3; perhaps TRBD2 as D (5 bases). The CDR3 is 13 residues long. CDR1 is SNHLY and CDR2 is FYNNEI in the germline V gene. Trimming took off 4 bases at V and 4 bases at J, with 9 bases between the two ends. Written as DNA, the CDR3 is TGTGCCAGCAGTGCCACTAGGCCAGATACGCAGTATTTT. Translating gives CASSATRPDTQYF.

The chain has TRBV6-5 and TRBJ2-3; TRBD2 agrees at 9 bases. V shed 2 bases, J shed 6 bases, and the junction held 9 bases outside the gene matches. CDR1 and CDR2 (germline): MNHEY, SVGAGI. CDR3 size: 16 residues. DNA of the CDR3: TGTGCCAGCAGTTACCCGAAGGCGGGAGGGCCCGATACGCAGTATTTT. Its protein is CASSYPKAGGPDTQYF.

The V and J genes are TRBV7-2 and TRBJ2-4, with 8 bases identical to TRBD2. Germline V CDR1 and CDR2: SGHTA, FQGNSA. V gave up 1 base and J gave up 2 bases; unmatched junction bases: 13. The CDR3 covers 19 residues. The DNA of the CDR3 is TGTGCCAGCAGCTTAGTCGCGGACCCATCGGGGGGGCCCAAAAACATTCAGTACTTC. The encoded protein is CASSLVADPSGGPKNIQYF.

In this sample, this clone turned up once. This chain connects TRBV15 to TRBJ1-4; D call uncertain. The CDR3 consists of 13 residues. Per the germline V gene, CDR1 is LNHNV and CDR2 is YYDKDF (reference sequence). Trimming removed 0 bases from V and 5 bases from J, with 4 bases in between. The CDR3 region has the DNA TGTGCCACCAGCAGAGAGCTAAATGAAAAACTGTTTTTT. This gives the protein CATSRELNEKLFF. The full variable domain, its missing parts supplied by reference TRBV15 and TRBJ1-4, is DAMVIQNPRYQVTQFGKPVTLSCSQTLNHNVMYWYQQKSSQAPKLLFHYYDKDFNNEADTPDNFQSRRPNTSFCFLDIRSPGLGDTAMYLCATSRELNEKLFFGSGTQLSVL.

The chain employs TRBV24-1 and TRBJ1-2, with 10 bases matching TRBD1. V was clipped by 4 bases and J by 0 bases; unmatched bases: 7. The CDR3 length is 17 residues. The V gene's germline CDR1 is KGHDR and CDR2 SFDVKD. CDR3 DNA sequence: TGTGCCACCAGTGACTCCGGGACAGGGGTTTCTAACTATGGCTACACCTTC. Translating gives CATSDSGTGVSNYGYTF.